This T cell receptor (beta chain) appears in the sequencing data of a study of blood T cell repertoires in COVID-19. Study-level information: The cDNA or gDNA used as material had been derived from T cells, B-cell-depleted T cells, or PBMCs.

In the source study's methods: Amplified reference gene primers provided the basis for estimating nucleated cell counts. Profiling relied on immunoSEQ multiplex PCR, and the TCRdb table lists in-frame clones only, not all of them. The DNA gave D and trimming, while V, J and clone size come from that table. The sample lists approximately 70,000 clones; approximately 90% were seen once. The CDR3 consists of 13 residues. Germline V gene lookup returns CDR1 SGHRS and CDR2 YFSETQ. V lost 4 bases and J lost 2, with 10 bases in between. Material: peripheral blood. V and J are TRBV5-1 and TRBJ2-7; D ambiguous. This sequence was found in a human donor in a cohort sampled during active COVID-19. The CDR3 sequence is CASSLTRTYEQYF. CDR3 nucleotide sequence: TGCGCCAGCAGCCTGACACGTACCTACGAGCAGTACTTC.